A selection of T cell receptor beta chains follows, all from one sample in a study of vaccination effects on CD4 cells after COVID-19. Their cognate antigens are unknown. Method: immunoSEQ multiplex PCR; TCRdb's copy keeps in-frame clones and lacks some. The sample contains approximately 23,000 clones, over 70% of which appear only once. Specimen: CD4+ T cells from PBMCs cultured with SARS-CoV-2 spike peptides, collected after COVID-19 vaccination. The receptors were sampled from a human donor who received a COVID-19 vaccine. Both conserved end residues are part of each CDR3. The order of the fields is V gene, D gene, J gene, CDR3 length, clone size, CDR3 protein, CDR3 DNA. The D gene is left open where the match is weak. The listing skips clone size in some rows; elsewhere it reads once, few, many or a size class.

>TRBV15|-|TRBJ1-5|12|few
CATSRDAAAQHF
TGTGCCACCAGCAGAGACGCCGCAGCCCAGCATTTT
>TRBV18|-|TRBJ1-1|16|-
CASSPQSKGVGTEAFF
TGTGCCAGCTCACCACAGTCTAAGGGTGTCGGCACTGAAGCTTTCTTT
>TRBV10-3|TRBD1|TRBJ1-2|16|-
CAIGSTTGQGLDGYTF
TGTGCCATTGGATCTACAACCGGACAGGGGTTGGATGGCTACACCTTC
>TRBV19|-|TRBJ2-2|14|few
CASSISVNTGELFF
TGTGCCAGTAGTATCTCAGTGAACACCGGGGAGCTGTTTTTT
>TRBV18|TRBD1|TRBJ1-1|14|-
CASSATGAITEAFF
TGTGCCAGCTCCGCAACAGGGGCCATCACTGAAGCTTTCTTT
>TRBV7-6|-|TRBJ2-2|17|-
CASSSPPPIVNTGELFF
TGTGCCAGCAGCTCCCCGCCCCCGATCGTGAACACCGGGGAGCTGTTTTTT
>TRBV6-2/TRBV6-3|-|TRBJ1-6|12|-
CASSSLNSPLHF
TGTGCCAGCAGCTCTCTTAATTCACCCCTCCACTTT
>TRBV2|TRBD1|TRBJ1-5|15|-
CASSPVTGKDQPQHF
TGTGCCAGCAGTCCAGTGACAGGGAAAGATCAGCCCCAGCATTTT
>TRBV11-2|-|TRBJ1-4|16|-
CASRAGEGATNEKLFF
TGTGCCAGCAGGGCGGGAGAGGGGGCAACTAATGAAAAACTGTTTTTT
>TRBV5-3|-|TRBJ1-2|15|-
CARSLRGRALYGYTF
TGTGCCAGAAGCCTGCGGGGACGGGCCCTATATGGCTACACCTTC
>TRBV7-2|TRBD1|TRBJ1-4|14|-
CASSLPGQGGKLFF
TGTGCCAGCAGCTTACCGGGACAGGGAGGGAAACTGTTTTTT
>TRBV11-2|-|TRBJ1-1|12|-
CASSLDGLEAFF
TGTGCCAGCAGCTTAGACGGACTAGAAGCTTTCTTT
>TRBV3-1/TRBV3-2|-|TRBJ2-1|10|-
CASSQEKQFF
TGTGCCAGCAGCCAAGAAAAGCAGTTCTTC
>TRBV5-5|TRBD1|TRBJ1-5|16|-
CASSLGWTGMYQPQHF
TGTGCCAGCAGCTTGGGATGGACAGGGATGTATCAGCCCCAGCATTTT
>TRBV19|TRBD1|TRBJ1-2|14|-
CASSMWTGDYGYTF
TGTGCCAGTAGTATGTGGACAGGAGATTATGGCTACACCTTC
>TRBV18|TRBD2|TRBJ2-3|17|-
CASSPGLAGVSTDTQYF
TGTGCCAGCTCACCGGGACTAGCGGGGGTTAGCACAGATACGCAGTATTTT
>TRBV19|-|TRBJ1-1|15|-
CAPPQTVRGNTEAFF
TGTGCCCCACCCCAAACTGTCCGGGGGAACACTGAAGCTTTCTTT
>TRBV6-5|-|TRBJ2-2|13|few
CASSGGNTGELFF
TGTGCCAGCAGCGGCGGGAACACCGGGGAGCTGTTTTTT
>TRBV18|-|TRBJ1-4|14|once
CASSPQGGNEKLFF
TGTGCCAGCTCACCACAGGGCGGGAATGAAAAACTGTTTTTT
>TRBV25-1|TRBD1|TRBJ2-3|16|-
CASSEWGTGGSDTQYF
TGTGCCAGCAGTGAATGGGGGACAGGGGGCTCAGATACGCAGTATTTT
>TRBV7-8|-|TRBJ2-7|14|-
CASSLEVGAYEQYF
TGTGCCAGCAGCTTAGAAGTCGGGGCTTACGAGCAGTACTTC
>TRBV2|-|TRBJ2-7|10|once
CASSAYEQYF
TGTGCCAGCTCAGCCTACGAGCAGTACTTC
>TRBV18|TRBD1|TRBJ1-2|16|-
CASSPVSGQGAGEYTF
TGTGCCAGCTCACCCGTGTCGGGACAGGGTGCGGGTGAATACACCTTC
>TRBV7-8|-|TRBJ1-5|17|once
CASSLIFTGIWNQPQHF
TGTGCCAGCAGCTTAATTTTTACAGGGATTTGGAATCAGCCCCAGCATTTT
>TRBV12-3/TRBV12-4|-|TRBJ1-5|13|-
CASSWTAEGPQHF
TGTGCCAGCAGTTGGACGGCTGAAGGGCCCCAGCATTTT
>TRBV3-1/TRBV3-2|TRBD1|TRBJ1-2|13|-
CASSQEGTGGYTF
TGTGCCAGCAGCCAAGAAGGGACAGGCGGCTACACCTTC
>TRBV6-1|TRBD1|TRBJ2-7|17|-
CASSALFGTGGRGEQYF
TGTGCCAGCAGTGCCTTATTTGGGACAGGGGGCCGAGGCGAGCAGTACTTC
>TRBV6-5|-|TRBJ1-2|13|-
CASSPREDDGYTF
TGTGCCAGCAGCCCCCGCGAGGACGATGGCTACACCTTC
>TRBV30|-|TRBJ2-3|13|-
CAWSRRRADTQYF
TGTGCCTGGAGCCGCCGGAGGGCAGATACGCAGTATTTT
>TRBV9|-|TRBJ2-7|14|-
CASSVGPTSYEQYF
TGTGCCAGCAGCGTAGGGCCTACCTCCTACGAGCAGTACTTC
>TRBV19|-|TRBJ2-7|15|-
CASSIMSATLYEQYF
TGTGCCAGTAGTATTATGTCAGCCACCCTCTACGAGCAGTACTTC
>TRBV11-3|TRBD1|TRBJ2-5|17|-
CASSFGTGTGVSETQYF
TGTGCCAGCAGCTTCGGAACCGGGACAGGGGTTAGCGAGACCCAGTACTTC
>TRBV27|-|TRBJ2-7|13|few
CASSLWGEYEQYF
TGTGCCAGCAGTCTGTGGGGGGAATACGAGCAGTACTTC
>TRBV7-9|TRBD1|TRBJ1-6|15|few
CASSSGGTESPPLHF
TGTGCCAGCAGCTCAGGGGGCACGGAGTCGCCACCCCTCCACTTT
>TRBV5-1|TRBD1|TRBJ1-6|15|few
CASSPRTGANSPLHF
TGCGCCAGCAGCCCAAGGACAGGGGCCAATTCACCCCTCCACTTT
>TRBV4-1|TRBD2|TRBJ2-2|16|-
CASSQGAAGGPGELFF
TGCGCCAGCAGCCAAGGGGCAGCGGGAGGGCCCGGGGAGCTGTTTTTT
>TRBV21-1|-|TRBJ2-5|17|-
CASSPSGDSPREETQYF
TGTGCCAGCAGCCCTTCCGGCGACAGTCCCCGGGAAGAGACCCAGTACTTC
>TRBV6-5|-|TRBJ1-3|12|-
CASSISGNTIYF
TGTGCCAGCAGTATTTCTGGAAACACCATATATTTT
>TRBV9|-|TRBJ1-2|15|-
CASSVGLLTNYGYTF
TGTGCCAGCAGCGTAGGGCTGCTGACTAACTATGGCTACACCTTC
>TRBV6-1|-|TRBJ1-4|15|-
CASSESGRGGEKLFF
TGTGCCAGCAGTGAATCGGGGAGGGGAGGTGAAAAACTGTTTTTT
>TRBV4-1|TRBD1|TRBJ1-1|15|-
CASSSVRGRGTEAFF
TGCGCCAGCAGCTCCGTCAGGGGGCGGGGCACTGAAGCTTTCTTT